This T cell receptor beta chain was recovered during a study of cytotoxic CD8 clonotypes in ibrutinib-treated CLL. The CDR3 length is 15 residues. Germline CDR1 SGHDN, CDR2 FVKESK. V dropped 4 bases and J dropped 2; count of bases not matched to a gene: 8. Worth noting for this clone: What it recognizes is unknown.

The protocol was immunoSEQ multiplex PCR, while the TCRdb copy is restricted to in-frame clones and leaves out a portion. The table includes about 130,000 clones, 75% to 80% detected once. Cryopreserved PBMCs yielded approximately 1.9 micrograms of genomic DNA for TCR beta libraries. Study-wide findings and caveats: A rise in clonality was seen at ibrutinib response, and a fall back toward baseline was seen at progression. Sampling schedules were unmatched across sustained-remission and progressing patients. Circulating CD8+ T-cell counts were tracked by baseline clonality, which exceeded that of age-matched healthy donors.

The material was PBMCs, obtained after 24 months of ibrutinib treatment. The chain uses TRBV14 and TRBJ2-7; TRBD1 aligns across 7 bases. The receptor was isolated from a human donor with chronic lymphocytic leukemia. The CDR3 nucleotides read TGTGCCAGCAGCCGGAACGACAGGGCCACCTACGAGCAGTACTTC. Its protein is CASSRNDRATYEQYF.